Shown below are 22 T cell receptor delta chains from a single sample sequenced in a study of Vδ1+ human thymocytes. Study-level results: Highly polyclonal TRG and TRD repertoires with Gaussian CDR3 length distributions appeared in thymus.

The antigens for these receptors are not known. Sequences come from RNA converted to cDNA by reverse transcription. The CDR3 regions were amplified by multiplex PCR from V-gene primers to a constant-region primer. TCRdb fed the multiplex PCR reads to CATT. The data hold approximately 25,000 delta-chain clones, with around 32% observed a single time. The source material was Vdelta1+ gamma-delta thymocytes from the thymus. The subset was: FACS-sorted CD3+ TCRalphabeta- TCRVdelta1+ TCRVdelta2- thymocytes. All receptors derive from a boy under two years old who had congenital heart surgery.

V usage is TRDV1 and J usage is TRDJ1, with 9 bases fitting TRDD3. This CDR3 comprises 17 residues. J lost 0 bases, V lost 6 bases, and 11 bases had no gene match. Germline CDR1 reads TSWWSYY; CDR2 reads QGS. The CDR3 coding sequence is TGTGCTCTTGGCCCTACCGGGGGATACTCTTACACCGATAAACTCATCTTT. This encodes CALGPTGGYSYTDKLIF.

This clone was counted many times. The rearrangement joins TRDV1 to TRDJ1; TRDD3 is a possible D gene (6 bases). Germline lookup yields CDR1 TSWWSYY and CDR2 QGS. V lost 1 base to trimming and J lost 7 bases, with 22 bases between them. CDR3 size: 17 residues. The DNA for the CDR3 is TGTGCTCTTGGGGAACAGTACGGTAGTGGGGGCTGGTTTAAACTCATCTTT. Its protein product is CALGEQYGSGGWFKLIF.

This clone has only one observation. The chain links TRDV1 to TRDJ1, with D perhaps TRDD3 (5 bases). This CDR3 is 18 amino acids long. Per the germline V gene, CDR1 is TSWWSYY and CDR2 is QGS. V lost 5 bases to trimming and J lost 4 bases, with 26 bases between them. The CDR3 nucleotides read TGTGCTCTTGGGTGCTTCGGACCCCGTGCAAGGGGGGGCGATAAACTCATCTTT. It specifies CALGCFGPRARGGDKLIF.

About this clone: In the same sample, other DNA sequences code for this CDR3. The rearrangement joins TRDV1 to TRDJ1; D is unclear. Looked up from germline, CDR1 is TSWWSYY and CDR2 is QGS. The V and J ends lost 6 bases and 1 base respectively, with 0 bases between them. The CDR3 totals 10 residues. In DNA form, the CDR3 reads TGTGCTCTTGGCACCGATAAACTCATCTTT. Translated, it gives CALGTDKLIF.

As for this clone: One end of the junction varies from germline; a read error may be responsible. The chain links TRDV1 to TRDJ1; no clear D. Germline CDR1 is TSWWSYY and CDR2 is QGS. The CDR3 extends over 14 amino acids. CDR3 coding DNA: TGTGCTCTTGGGCCTGTTCGAAACACCGATCAACTCATCTTT. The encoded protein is CALGPVRNTDQLIF.

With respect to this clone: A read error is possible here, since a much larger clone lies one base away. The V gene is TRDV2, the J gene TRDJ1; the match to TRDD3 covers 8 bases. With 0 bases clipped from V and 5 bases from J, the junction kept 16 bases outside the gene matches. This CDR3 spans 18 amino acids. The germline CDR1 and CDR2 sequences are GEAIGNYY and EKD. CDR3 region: CACDTGRLGDRFCDKLIF. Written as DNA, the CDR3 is TGTGCCTGTGACACCGGTAGGCTGGGGGACCGGTTTTGTGATAAACTCATCTTT.

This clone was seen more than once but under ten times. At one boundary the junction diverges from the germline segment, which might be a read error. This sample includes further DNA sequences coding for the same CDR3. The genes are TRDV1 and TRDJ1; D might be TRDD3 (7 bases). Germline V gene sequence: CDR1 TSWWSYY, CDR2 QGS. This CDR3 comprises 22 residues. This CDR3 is CALGGPEGFLIDWALHTDKLIF. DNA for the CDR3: TGCGCTCTTGGGGGACCCGAGGGATTCCTAATCGACTGGGCCCTCCACACCGATAAACTCATCTTT.

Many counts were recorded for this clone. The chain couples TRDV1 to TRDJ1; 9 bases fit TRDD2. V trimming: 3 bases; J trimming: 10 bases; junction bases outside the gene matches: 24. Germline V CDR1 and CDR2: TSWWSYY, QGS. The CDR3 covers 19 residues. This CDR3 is CALGDHRPSYKRGISTLIF. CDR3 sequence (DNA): TGTGCTCTTGGGGATCACAGGCCTTCCTACAAAAGAGGGATATCGACACTCATCTTT.

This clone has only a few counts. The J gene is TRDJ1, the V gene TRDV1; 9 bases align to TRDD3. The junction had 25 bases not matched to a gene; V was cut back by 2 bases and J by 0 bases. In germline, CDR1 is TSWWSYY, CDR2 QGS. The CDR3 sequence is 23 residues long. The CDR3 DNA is TGTGCTCTTGGGGAAGGAGTTCCTACTACCGCCTGGGGGATCACCCTTTACACCGATAAACTCATCTTT. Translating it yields CALGEGVPTTAWGITLYTDKLIF.

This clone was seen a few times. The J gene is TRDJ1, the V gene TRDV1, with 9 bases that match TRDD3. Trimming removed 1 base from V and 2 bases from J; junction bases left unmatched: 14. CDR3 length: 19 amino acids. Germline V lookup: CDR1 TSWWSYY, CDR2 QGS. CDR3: CALGEPPTRGYGGTDKLIF. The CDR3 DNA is TGTGCTCTTGGGGAACCCCCTACCCGGGGATACGGGGGGACCGATAAACTCATCTTT.

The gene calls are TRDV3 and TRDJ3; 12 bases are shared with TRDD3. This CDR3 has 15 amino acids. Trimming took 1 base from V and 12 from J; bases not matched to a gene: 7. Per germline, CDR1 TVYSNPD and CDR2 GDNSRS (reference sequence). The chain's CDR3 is CAFMLGDTLNRQMFF. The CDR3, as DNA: TGTGCCTTTATGCTGGGGGATACGTTGAACCGACAGATGTTTTTC.

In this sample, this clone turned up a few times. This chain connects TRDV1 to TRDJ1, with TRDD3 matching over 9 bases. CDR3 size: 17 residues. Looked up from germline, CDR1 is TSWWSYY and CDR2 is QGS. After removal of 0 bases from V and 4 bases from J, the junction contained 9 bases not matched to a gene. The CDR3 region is CALGELVGDTYVDKLIF. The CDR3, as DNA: TGTGCTCTTGGGGAACTAGTAGGGGATACGTATGTCGATAAACTCATCTTT.

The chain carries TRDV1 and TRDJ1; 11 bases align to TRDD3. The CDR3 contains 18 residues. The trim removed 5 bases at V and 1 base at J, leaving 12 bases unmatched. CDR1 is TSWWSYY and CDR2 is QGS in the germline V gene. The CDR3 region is CALGIHVGDTDGTDKLIF. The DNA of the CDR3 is TGTGCTCTTGGGATACATGTGGGGGATACGGACGGCACCGATAAACTCATCTTT.

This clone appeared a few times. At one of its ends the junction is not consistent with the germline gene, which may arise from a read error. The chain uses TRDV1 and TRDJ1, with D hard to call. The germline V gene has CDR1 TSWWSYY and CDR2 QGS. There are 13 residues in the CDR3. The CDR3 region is CALGKGHTNKLIF. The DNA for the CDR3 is TGTGCTCTTGGGAAGGGGCACACCAATAAACTCATCTTT.

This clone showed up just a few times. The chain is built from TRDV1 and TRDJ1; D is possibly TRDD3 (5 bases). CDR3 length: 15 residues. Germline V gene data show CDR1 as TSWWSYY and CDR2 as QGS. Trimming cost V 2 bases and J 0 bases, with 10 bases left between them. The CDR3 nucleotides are TGTGCTCTTGGGGAAGGTAGGGGGTACACCGATAAACTCATCTTT. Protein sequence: CALGEGRGYTDKLIF.

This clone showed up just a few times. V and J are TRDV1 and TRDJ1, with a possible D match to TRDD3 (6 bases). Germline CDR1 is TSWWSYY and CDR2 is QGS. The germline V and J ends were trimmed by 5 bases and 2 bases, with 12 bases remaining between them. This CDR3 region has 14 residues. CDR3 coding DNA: TGTGCTCTTGGGTACTTTGGGGGTACCGATAAACTCATCTTT. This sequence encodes CALGYFGGTDKLIF.

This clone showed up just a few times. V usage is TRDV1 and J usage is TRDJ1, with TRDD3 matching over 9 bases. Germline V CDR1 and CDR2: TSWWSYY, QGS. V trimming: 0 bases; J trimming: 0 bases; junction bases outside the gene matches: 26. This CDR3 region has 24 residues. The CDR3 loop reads CALGELRGIPWGYAPAMYTDKLIF. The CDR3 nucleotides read TGTGCTCTTGGGGAACTTCGAGGGATTCCTTGGGGATACGCCCCGGCCATGTACACCGATAAACTCATCTTT.

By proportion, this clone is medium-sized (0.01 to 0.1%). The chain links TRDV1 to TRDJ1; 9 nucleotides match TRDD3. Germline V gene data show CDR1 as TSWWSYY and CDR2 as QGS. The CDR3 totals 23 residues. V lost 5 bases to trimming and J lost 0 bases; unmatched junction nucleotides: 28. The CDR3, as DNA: TGTGCTCTTGGGAACGGCGAACGATGGGGATGGGGATACGCTACATTTGACACCGATAAACTCATCTTT. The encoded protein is CALGNGERWGWGYATFDTDKLIF.

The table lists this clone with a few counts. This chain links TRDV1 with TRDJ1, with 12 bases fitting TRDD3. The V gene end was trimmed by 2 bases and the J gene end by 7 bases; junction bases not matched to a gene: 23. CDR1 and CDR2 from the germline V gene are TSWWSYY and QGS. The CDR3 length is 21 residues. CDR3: CALGEIPCGRTGGYFLGKLIF. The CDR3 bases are TGTGCTCTTGGGGAAATTCCTTGTGGCCGTACTGGGGGATACTTCCTCGGTAAACTCATCTTT.

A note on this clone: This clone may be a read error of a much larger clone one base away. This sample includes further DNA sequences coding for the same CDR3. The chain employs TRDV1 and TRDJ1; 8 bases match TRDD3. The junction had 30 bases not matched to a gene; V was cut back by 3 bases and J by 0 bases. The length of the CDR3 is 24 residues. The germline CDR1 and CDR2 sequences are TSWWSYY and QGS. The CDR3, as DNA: TGTGCTCTTGGGGAGCGCTCAACGAGGTTTGTGAACCTGGGGGACACGAGGTACACCGATAAACTCATCTTT. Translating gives CALGERSTRFVNLGDTRYTDKLIF.

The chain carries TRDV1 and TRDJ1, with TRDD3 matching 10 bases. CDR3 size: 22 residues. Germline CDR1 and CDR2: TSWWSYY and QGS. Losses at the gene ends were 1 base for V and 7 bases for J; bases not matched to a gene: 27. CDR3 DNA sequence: TGTGCTCTTGGGGAACCCTTTCGAGCCGGGGGGTACTGGGGGATGCCGATACCTAAACTCATCTTT. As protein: CALGEPFRAGGYWGMPIPKLIF.

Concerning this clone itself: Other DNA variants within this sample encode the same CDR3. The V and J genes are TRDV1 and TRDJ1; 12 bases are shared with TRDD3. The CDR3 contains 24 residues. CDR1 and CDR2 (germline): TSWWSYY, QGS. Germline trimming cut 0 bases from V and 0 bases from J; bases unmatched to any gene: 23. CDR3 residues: CALGELGPSWGIRRVIQYTDKLIF. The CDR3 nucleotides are TGTGCTCTTGGGGAACTAGGTCCCTCCTGGGGGATACGCAGGGTCATACAGTACACCGATAAACTCATCTTT.